The sequence of this TCR beta chain was determined in a study of vaccination effects on CD4 cells after COVID-19. The table came from immunoSEQ multiplex PCR; TCRdb's copy has only in-frame clones and leaves some out. The sample carries around 70,000 clones, around 77% recorded once. On this clone itself: As yet, its antigen is unknown.

Between days 9 and 10 of culture, CD4+ T cells were separated out. Researchers swapped half the medium for IL-2 medium on both days 3 and 7. Trimming shortened V by 3 bases and J by 5 bases, and 10 bases separated the two germline ends. CDR1 is ENHRY, CDR2 SYGVKD, per germline. This CDR3 is 13 amino acids long. The chain uses TRBV10-3 and TRBJ2-5, with no clear D. This receptor was taken from a human donor who received a COVID-19 vaccine. The starting material was CD4+ T cells from PBMCs cultured without peptide, obtained before COVID-19 vaccination. CDR3 sequence reads: CAISDMVGETQYF. CDR3 coding DNA: TGTGCCATCAGTGACATGGTCGGGGAGACCCAGTACTTC.